These 19 T cell receptor beta chains originate from one sample sequenced in a study of T-cell reconstitution after alpha-beta-depleted transplantation in children. Unique molecular identifiers were incorporated into the prepared TCRbeta library. TCRdb itself ran the PCR reads through MiXCR, one entry per CDR3 protein. This table holds 530,000 or so distinct CDR3 sequences, roughly a quarter found once. Source: PBMCs, taken before TCRalphabeta/CD19-depleted stem cell transplant. The source is a boy in the first two years of life with Wiskott-Aldrich syndrome, due to receive a stem cell transplant.

The chain uses TRBV11-2 and TRBJ2-1; 7 positions match TRBD2. The V and J ends lost 4 bases and 2 bases, in that order; junction bases with no gene match: 8. The CDR3 totals 16 residues. Germline V lookup: CDR1 SGHAT, CDR2 FQNNGV. CDR3: CASSSKRGSPYNEQFF. CDR3 in DNA: TGTGCCAGCAGCTCCAAGCGCGGGAGCCCCTACAATGAGCAGTTCTTC.

V usage is TRBV5-1 and J usage is TRBJ1-1; D gene uncertain. The CDR3 contains 15 residues. V lost 0 bases, J lost 3 bases, and 12 bases lay in between. Germline V lookup: CDR1 SGHRS, CDR2 YFSETQ. CDR3 coding DNA: TGCGCCAGCAGCTTGGAAGGCGCGGTGGACACTGAAGCTTTCTTT. Translating gives CASSLEGAVDTEAFF.

This clonotype was picked up many times. A junction end diverges from the germline sequence, so it may reflect a read error. The gene calls are TRBV6-1 and TRBJ2-2; the D gene is possibly TRBD2 (5 bases). Germline V gene sequence: CDR1 MNHNS, CDR2 SASEGT. The length of the CDR3 is 13 residues. The CDR3, as DNA: TGCGCCAGCAGCCAACTAGGCACCGGGGAGCTGTTTTTT. Protein sequence: CASSQLGTGELFF.

This clonotype was recorded a few times. The chain combines TRBV6-1 with TRBJ2-1; tentative D call: TRBD2 (5 bases). This CDR3 has 14 residues. Germline-derived CDR1 and CDR2 are MNHNS and SASEGT. Trimming pared 5 bases from V and 4 bases from J, leaving 12 bases between. The CDR3 spells CASSPTIPYNEQFF. In nucleotides, the CDR3 is TGTGCCAGCAGTCCGACTATACCGTACAATGAGCAGTTCTTC.

This clonotype was detected only a few times. The chain employs TRBV5-1 and TRBJ2-1; 7 bases fit TRBD2. CDR3 size: 14 residues. After removal of 4 bases from V and 7 bases from J, the junction contained 8 bases not matched to a gene. Looked up from germline, CDR1 is SGHRS and CDR2 is YFSETQ. The CDR3 here is CASSGGEGRNEQFF. CDR3 nucleotide sequence: TGCGCCAGCAGCGGAGGGGAGGGCCGAAATGAGCAGTTCTTC.

The chain recombines TRBV7-3 with TRBJ2-7; D is undetermined. Germline lookup yields CDR1 SGHTA and CDR2 FQGTGA. The V end was cut by 1 base, the J end by 3 bases, with 7 bases between. This CDR3 is 13 amino acids long. This CDR3 reads CASSLSDGYEQYF. The CDR3 nucleotides read TGTGCCAGCAGCTTAAGTGACGGCTACGAGCAGTACTTC.

This chain uses TRBV24-1 with TRBJ2-1, with 13 positions matching TRBD2. The ends lost 4 bases at V and 7 bases at J; junction bases unmatched: 9. Germline CDR1 and CDR2: KGHDR and SFDVKD. The CDR3 contains 17 residues. The CDR3 loop is CATSEPGLAGAGNEQFF. The CDR3, as DNA: TGTGCCACCAGTGAACCCGGACTAGCGGGAGCGGGGAATGAGCAGTTCTTC.

Here the CDR3 DNA reads TGCGCCAGCAGCCAAGATATCGAGCGGGAGTCCACAGATACGCAGTATTTT. Protein sequence: CASSQDIERESTDTQYF. The rearrangement uses TRBV4-1 and TRBJ2-3, with 8 positions matching TRBD2. Germline CDR1 and CDR2: MGHRA and YSYEKL. Trimming cost V 0 bases and J 2 bases; bases outside gene matches: 7. This CDR3 spans 17 amino acids.

The J gene is TRBJ1-2, the V gene TRBV27, with 8 nucleotides matching TRBD1. The length of the CDR3 is 14 residues. Germline V CDR1 and CDR2: MNHEY, SMNVEV (reference sequence). Trimming removed 6 bases from V and 0 bases from J; junction bases left unmatched: 3. The CDR3 region is CASRQQGANYGYTF. As DNA, the CDR3 is TGTGCCAGCAGACAACAGGGGGCTAACTATGGCTACACCTTC.

The chain recombines TRBV5-4 with TRBJ1-1; TRBD1 is a possible D gene (6 bases). This CDR3 spans 16 amino acids. Trimming took 1 base from V and 2 from J, leaving 15 bases between them. Germline V gene sequence: CDR1 SGHNT, CDR2 YYREEE (reference sequence). The CDR3 DNA is TGTGCCAGCAGCTTGTGGTCTCGGGGGCTCAACACTGAAGCTTTCTTT. This gives the protein CASSLWSRGLNTEAFF.

The chain carries TRBV19 and TRBJ2-7; D perhaps matches TRBD1 (6 bases). The CDR3 covers 13 residues. The germline V gene has CDR1 LNHDA and CDR2 SQIVND (reference sequence). V gave up 5 bases and J gave up 0 bases, with 8 bases separating them. CDR3 DNA sequence: TGTGCCAGTAGTGCAGGGGTCTCCTACGAGCAGTACTTC. Protein: CASSAGVSYEQYF. Together with reference TRBV19 and TRBJ2-7, the CDR3 gives the full variable domain: DGGITQSPKYLFRKEGQNVTLSCEQNLNHDAMYWYRQDPGQGLRLIYYSQIVNDFQKGDIAEGYSVSREKKESFPLTVTSAQKNPTAFYLCASSAGVSYEQYFGPGTRLTVT.

The rearrangement joins TRBV18 to TRBJ2-7; maybe TRBD2 (6 bases). The CDR3 runs to 15 residues. Germline-derived CDR1 and CDR2 are KGHSH and LQKENI. Trimming pared 3 bases from V and 2 bases from J, leaving 14 bases between. The CDR3: CASSPLEGAAYEQYF. The CDR3 nucleotides read TGTGCCAGCTCACCTCTGGAGGGAGCAGCCTACGAGCAGTACTTC.

The chain joins TRBV24-1 to TRBJ2-2; D ambiguous. Trimming left V 4 bases short and J 4 bases short, with 6 bases between. The CDR3 is 13 residues long. From germline, CDR1 is KGHDR and CDR2 SFDVKD. The CDR3 loop is CATSERTTGELFF. CDR3 in DNA: TGTGCCACCAGTGAGAGGACCACCGGGGAGCTGTTTTTT.

J is TRBJ2-7 and V is TRBV12-3 or TRBV12-4; no clear D gene. The germline V and J ends were trimmed by 5 bases and 3 bases, with 14 bases remaining between them. The CDR3 runs 14 residues. This chain's CDR3 is CASSPYTSSYEQYF. The CDR3 DNA is TGTGCCAGCAGTCCGTACACAAGTAGCTACGAGCAGTACTTC.

This clonotype showed up just a few times. The chain carries TRBV20-1 and TRBJ2-5, with D perhaps TRBD2 (6 bases). CDR1 DFQATT and CDR2 SNEGSKA come from the germline V gene (reference sequence). The CDR3 contains 11 residues. The CDR3 sequence: CSGDSEETQYF. The CDR3 DNA sequence: TGCAGCGGGGACTCTGAGGAGACCCAGTACTTC.

The V and J genes are TRBV15 and TRBJ2-1, with 12 bases matching TRBD2. Looked up from germline, CDR1 is LNHNV and CDR2 is YYDKDF (reference sequence). V trimming: 4 bases; J trimming: 4 bases; junction bases outside the gene matches: 2. The CDR3 spans 15 residues. CDR3 coding DNA: TGTGCCACCAGCACCGGACTAGCGGGGTACAATGAGCAGTTCTTC. Translated, it gives CATSTGLAGYNEQFF. Combining the CDR3 with reference TRBV15 and TRBJ2-1 gives the whole variable domain DAMVIQNPRYQVTQFGKPVTLSCSQTLNHNVMYWYQQKSSQAPKLLFHYYDKDFNNEADTPDNFQSRRPNTSFCFLDIRSPGLGDTAMYLCATSTGLAGYNEQFFGPGTRLTVL.

The chain is built from TRBV5-1 and TRBJ2-1; D is unresolved. The CDR3 is made up of 13 amino acids. Trimming removed 4 bases at V and 10 bases at J, with 15 bases between. Germline V gives CDR1 SGHRS, CDR2 YFSETQ. CDR3: CASSPTASDEQFF. The CDR3 DNA is TGCGCCAGCAGCCCCACAGCCAGCGACGAGCAGTTCTTC.

The chain couples TRBV5-1 to TRBJ2-7, with 7 positions matching TRBD2. CDR3 length equals 14 residues. J lost 5 bases, V lost 6 bases, and 11 bases had no gene match. CDR1 and CDR2 from the germline V gene are SGHRS and YFSETQ. The CDR3, as DNA: TGCGCCAGCACAATAGGGGCTGGGAGGGACGAGCAGTACTTC. Encoded protein: CASTIGAGRDEQYF.

V and J are TRBV7-9 and TRBJ2-7; TRBD2 is a possible D gene (6 bases). The length of the CDR3 is 12 residues. The germline V gene has CDR1 SEHNR and CDR2 FQNEAQ (reference sequence). The V end was cut by 11 bases, the J end by 6 bases, with 17 bases between. The CDR3 loop reads CAGLTRAREQYF. DNA for the CDR3: TGTGCCGGGCTGACTAGAGCTCGCGAGCAGTACTTC.